The source of this T cell receptor (beta chain) is a study of CD8+ T cells in alopecia areata. Study as a whole: Graft recipients were approximately 6-10-week-old female C3H/HeJ mice, and donor skin originated from roughly 6-13-month-old C3H/HeJ mice with spontaneous alopecia. Notes on the study in general: Sequences from scalp samples also cover resident alphabeta T cells of normal skin. Affected scalp, especially in alopecia totalis/universalis, had a higher clonality than normal scalp did.

The CDR3 has 14 amino acids. CDR1 is NNHNN, CDR2 SYGAGS, per germline (reference sequence). This clone has only a few counts. Its antigen is unidentified. Mouse germline and gene names are used. The read halts 4 residues ahead of the CDR3 end, with the missing end drawn from the germline J gene. TCR sequencing used cDNA made by reverse transcription of extracted RNA. TCRdb keeps only in-frame clones here, not all; method: immunoSEQ multiplex PCR. Listed for the sample are under 350,000 clones, none seen a single time. Combined cutaneous lymph node cells underwent sorting by CD4, CD8alpha, NKG2D, NKG2ACE and additional markers.

This receptor was taken from a C3H/HeJ mouse with alopecia areata. Strain MHC haplotype: H2-k. The rearrangement links TRBV13-2 to TRBJ2-7, with D maybe TRBD1 (6 bases). Sequencing was performed on CD4+ T cells sorted from a lymph node. This CDR3 reads CASGDRARGYEQYF. CDR3 bases read: TGTGCCAGCGGTGATCGGGCCAGGGGATAT.